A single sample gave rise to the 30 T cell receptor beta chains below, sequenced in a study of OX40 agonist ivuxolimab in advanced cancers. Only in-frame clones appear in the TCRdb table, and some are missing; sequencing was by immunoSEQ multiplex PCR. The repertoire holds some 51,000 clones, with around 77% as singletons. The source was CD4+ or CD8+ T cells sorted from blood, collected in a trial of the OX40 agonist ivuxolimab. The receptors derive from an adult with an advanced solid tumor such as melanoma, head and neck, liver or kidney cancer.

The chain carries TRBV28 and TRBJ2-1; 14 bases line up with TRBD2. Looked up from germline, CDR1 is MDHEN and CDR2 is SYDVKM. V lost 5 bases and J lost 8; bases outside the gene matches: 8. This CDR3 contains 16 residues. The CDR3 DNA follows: TGTGCCAGCAGTCTACCGGGACTAGCGGGAGAACATGAGCAGTTCTTC. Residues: CASSLPGLAGEHEQFF.

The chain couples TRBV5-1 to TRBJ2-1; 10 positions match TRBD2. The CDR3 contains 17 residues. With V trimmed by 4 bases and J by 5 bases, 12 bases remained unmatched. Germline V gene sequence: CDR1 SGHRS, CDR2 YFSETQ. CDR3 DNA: TGCGCCAGCAGCCCCGGACTAGCGGCCGGAGGCAACAATGAGCAGTTCTTC. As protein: CASSPGLAAGGNNEQFF.

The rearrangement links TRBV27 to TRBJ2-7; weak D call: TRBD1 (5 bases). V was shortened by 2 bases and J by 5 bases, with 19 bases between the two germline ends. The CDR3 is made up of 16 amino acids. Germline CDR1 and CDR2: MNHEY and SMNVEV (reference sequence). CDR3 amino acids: CASSLNLDSPSDEQYF. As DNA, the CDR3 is TGTGCCAGCAGTTTAAACCTTGACAGTCCATCCGACGAGCAGTACTTC.

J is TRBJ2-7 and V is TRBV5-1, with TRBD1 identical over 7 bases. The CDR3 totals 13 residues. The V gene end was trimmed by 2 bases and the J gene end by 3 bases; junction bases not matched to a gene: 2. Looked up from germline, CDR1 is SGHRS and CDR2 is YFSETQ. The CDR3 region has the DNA TGCGCCAGCAGCTTCGACAGGGACTACGAGCAGTACTTC. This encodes CASSFDRDYEQYF.

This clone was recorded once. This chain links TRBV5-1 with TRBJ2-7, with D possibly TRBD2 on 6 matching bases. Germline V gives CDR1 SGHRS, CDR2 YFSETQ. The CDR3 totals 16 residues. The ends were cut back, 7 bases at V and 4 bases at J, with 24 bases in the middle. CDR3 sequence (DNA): TGCGCCAGCTTCGAAGCCGGGACTCAAAATCAGTACGAGCAGTACTTC. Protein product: CASFEAGTQNQYEQYF.

CDR3 in amino acids: CASSARGAAGGVGTQYF. The CDR3 DNA follows: TGTGCCAGCAGCGCTCGGGGCGCGGCGGGAGGCGTAGGAACGCAGTATTTT. The J gene is TRBJ2-3, the V gene TRBV4-2, with 8 positions matching TRBD2. V shed 5 bases, J shed 9 bases, and the junction held 19 bases outside the gene matches. Germline V CDR1 and CDR2: LGHNA, YNFKEQ. The CDR3 has 17 residues.

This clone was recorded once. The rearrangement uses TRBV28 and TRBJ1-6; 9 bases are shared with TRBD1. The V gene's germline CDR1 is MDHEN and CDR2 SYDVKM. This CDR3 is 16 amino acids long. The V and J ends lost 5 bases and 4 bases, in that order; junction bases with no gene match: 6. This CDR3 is CASSARTGAYNSPLHF. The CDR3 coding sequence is TGTGCCAGCAGTGCCAGGACAGGGGCTTATAATTCACCCCTCCACTTT.

The CDR3: CASSRIAGPTGELFF. The CDR3 coding sequence is TGTGCCAGCAGCCGCATAGCGGGTCCCACCGGGGAGCTGTTTTTT. The V call is TRBV11-2, the J call TRBJ2-2; 7 bases align to TRBD2. Germline V gene lookup returns CDR1 SGHAT and CDR2 FQNNGV. CDR3 length equals 15 residues. V lost 5 bases, J lost 4 bases, and 7 bases stayed unmatched.

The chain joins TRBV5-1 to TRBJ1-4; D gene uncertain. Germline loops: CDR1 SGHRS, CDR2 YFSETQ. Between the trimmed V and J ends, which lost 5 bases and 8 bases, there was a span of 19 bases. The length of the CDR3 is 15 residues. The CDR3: CASRPEGYGNEKLFF. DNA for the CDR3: TGCGCCAGCAGACCCGAGGGATATGGGAACGAAAAACTGTTTTTT.

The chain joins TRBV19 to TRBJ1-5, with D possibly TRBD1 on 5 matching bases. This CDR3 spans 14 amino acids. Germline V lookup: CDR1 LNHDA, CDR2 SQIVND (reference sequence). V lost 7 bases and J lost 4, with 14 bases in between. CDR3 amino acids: CASKVPGTNQPQHF. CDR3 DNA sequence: TGTGCCAGTAAGGTTCCTGGGACGAATCAGCCCCAGCATTTT.

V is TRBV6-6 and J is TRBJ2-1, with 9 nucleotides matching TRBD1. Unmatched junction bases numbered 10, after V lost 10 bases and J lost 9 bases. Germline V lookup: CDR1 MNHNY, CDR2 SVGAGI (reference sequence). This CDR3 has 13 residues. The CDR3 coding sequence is TGTGCCACGGGGGGACAGGGTACCGGTGAGCAGTTCTTC. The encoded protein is CATGGQGTGEQFF.

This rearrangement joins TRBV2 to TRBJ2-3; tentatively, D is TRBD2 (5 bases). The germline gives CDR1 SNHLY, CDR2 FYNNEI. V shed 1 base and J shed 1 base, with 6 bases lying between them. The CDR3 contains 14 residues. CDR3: CASSEGSGTDTQYF. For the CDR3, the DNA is TGTGCCAGCAGTGAAGGTAGCGGCACAGATACGCAGTATTTT.

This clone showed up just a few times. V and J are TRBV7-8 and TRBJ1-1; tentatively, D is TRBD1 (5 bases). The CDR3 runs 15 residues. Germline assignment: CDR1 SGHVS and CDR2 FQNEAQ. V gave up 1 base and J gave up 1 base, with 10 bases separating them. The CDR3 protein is CASSLVTGGNTEAFF. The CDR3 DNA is TGTGCCAGCAGCTTAGTAACGGGGGGGAACACTGAAGCTTTCTTT. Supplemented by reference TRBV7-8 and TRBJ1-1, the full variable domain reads GAGVSQSPRYKVAKRGQDVALRCDPISGHVSLFWYQQALGQGPEFLTYFQNEAQLDKSGLPSDRFFAERPEGSVSTLKIQRTQQEDSAVYLCASSLVTGGNTEAFFGQGTRLTVV.

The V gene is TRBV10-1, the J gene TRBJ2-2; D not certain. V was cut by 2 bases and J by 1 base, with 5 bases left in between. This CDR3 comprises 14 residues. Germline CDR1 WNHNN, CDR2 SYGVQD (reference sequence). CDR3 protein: CASSEAENTGELFF. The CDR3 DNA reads TGCGCCAGCAGTGAGGCAGAGAACACCGGGGAGCTGTTTTTT.

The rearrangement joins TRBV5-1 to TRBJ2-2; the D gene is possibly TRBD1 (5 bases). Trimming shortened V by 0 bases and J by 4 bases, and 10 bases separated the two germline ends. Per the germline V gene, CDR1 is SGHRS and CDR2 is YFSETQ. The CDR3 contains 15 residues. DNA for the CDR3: TGCGCCAGCAGCTTGGCGCAGGGCGGCACCGGGGAGCTGTTTTTT. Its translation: CASSLAQGGTGELFF.

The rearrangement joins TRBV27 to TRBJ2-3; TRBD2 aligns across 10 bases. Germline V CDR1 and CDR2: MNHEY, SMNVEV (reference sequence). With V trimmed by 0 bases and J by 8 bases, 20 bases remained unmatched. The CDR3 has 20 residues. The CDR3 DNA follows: TGTGCCAGCAGTTTATCCCTCCCGGCAGCGGGAGGGCCCTCGAGGACTACGCAGTATTTT. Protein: CASSLSLPAAGGPSRTTQYF.

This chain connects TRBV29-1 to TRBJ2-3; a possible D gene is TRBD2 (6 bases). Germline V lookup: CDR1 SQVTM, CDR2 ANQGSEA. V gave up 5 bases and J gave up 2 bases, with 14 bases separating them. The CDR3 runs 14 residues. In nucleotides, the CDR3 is TGCAGCGTTCCGCGGGAAGTTTCCACAGATACGCAGTATTTT. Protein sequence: CSVPREVSTDTQYF.

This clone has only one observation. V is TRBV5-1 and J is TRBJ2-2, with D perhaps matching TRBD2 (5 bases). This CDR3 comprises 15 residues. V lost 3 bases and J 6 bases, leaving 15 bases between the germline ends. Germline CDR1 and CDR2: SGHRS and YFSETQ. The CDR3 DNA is TGCGCCAGCAGCTCAGAGGGAAGGCGCTCCGGGGAGCTGTTTTTT. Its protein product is CASSSEGRRSGELFF.

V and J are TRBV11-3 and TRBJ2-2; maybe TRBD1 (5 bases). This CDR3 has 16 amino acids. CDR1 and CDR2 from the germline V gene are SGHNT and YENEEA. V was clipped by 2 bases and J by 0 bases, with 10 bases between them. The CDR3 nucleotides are TGTGCCAGCAGCTTAAGGGGCACAGCGAACACCGGGGAGCTGTTTTTT. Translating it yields CASSLRGTANTGELFF.

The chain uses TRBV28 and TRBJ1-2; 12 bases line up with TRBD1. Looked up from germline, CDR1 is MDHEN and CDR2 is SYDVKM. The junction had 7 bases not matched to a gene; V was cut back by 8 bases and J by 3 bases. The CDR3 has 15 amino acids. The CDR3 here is CASRDRGHSDYGYTF. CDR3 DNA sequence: TGTGCCAGCCGGGACAGGGGGCATAGCGACTATGGCTACACCTTC.

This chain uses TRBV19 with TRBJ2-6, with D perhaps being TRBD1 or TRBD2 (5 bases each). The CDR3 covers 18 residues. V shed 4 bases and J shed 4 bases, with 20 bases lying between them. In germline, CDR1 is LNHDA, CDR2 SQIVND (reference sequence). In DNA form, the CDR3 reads TGTGCCAGTAGTACCTCGGGACGCCAAGGGGCAGGGGCCAACGTCCTGACTTTC. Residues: CASSTSGRQGAGANVLTF.

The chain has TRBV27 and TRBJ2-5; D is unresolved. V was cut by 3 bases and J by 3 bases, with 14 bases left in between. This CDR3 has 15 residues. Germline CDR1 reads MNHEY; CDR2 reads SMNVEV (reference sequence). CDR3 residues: CASSFDRLYEETQYF. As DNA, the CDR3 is TGTGCCAGCAGTTTCGACCGGCTGTATGAAGAGACCCAGTACTTC.

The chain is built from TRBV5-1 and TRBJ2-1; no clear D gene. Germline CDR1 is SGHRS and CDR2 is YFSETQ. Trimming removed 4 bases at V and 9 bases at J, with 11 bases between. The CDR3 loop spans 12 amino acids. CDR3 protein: CASSPYRSEQFF. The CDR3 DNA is TGCGCCAGCAGCCCATATCGCAGTGAGCAGTTCTTC.

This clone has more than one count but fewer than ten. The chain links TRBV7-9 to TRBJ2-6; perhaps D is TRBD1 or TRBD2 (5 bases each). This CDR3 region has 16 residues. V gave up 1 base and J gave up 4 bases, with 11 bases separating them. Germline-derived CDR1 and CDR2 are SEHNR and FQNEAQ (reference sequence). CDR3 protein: CASSLDRGVGANVLTF. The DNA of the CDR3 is TGTGCCAGCAGCTTAGATCGAGGGGTCGGGGCCAACGTCCTGACTTTC. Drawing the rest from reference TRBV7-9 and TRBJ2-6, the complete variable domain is DTGVSQNPRHKITKRGQNVTFRCDPISEHNRLYWYRQTLGQGPEFLTYFQNEAQLEKSRLLSDRFSAERPKGSFSTLEIQRTEQGDSAMYLCASSLDRGVGANVLTFGAGSRLTVL.

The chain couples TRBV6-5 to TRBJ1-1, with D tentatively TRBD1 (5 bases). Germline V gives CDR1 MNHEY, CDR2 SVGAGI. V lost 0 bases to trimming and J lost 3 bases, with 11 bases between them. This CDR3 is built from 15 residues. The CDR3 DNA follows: TGTGCCAGCAGTTACTCTGGCAGGGCGGACACTGAAGCTTTCTTT. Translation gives CASSYSGRADTEAFF.

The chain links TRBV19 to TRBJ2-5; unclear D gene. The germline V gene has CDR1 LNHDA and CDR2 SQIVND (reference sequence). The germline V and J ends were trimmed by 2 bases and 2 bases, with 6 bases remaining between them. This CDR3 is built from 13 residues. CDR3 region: CASSIMQQETQYF. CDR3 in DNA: TGTGCCAGTAGTATAATGCAGCAAGAGACCCAGTACTTC.

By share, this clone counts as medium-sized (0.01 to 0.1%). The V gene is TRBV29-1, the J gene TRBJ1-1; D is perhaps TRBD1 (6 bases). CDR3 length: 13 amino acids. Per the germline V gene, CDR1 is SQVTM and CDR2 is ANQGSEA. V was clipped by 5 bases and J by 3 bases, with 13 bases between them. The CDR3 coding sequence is TGCAGCGTTCCCGACAGGTTTGACACTGAAGCTTTCTTT. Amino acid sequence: CSVPDRFDTEAFF.

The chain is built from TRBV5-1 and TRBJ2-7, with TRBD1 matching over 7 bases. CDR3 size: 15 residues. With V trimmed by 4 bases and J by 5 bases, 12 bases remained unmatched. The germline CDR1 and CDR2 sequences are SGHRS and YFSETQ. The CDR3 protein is CASSPGQVGLNEQYF. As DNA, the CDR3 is TGCGCCAGCAGCCCAGGACAGGTCGGGTTGAACGAGCAGTACTTC.

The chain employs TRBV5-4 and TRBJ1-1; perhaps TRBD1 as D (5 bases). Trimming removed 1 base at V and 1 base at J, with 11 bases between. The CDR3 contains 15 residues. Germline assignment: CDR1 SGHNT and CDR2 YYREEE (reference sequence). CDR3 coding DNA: TGTGCCAGCAGCTTGATATGGGGCAGGAACACTGAAGCTTTCTTT. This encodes CASSLIWGRNTEAFF. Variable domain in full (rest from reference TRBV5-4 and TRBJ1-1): ETGVTQSPTHLIKTRGQQVTLRCSSQSGHNTVSWYQQALGQGPQFIFQYYREEENGRGNFPPRFSGLQFPNYSSELNVNALELDDSALYLCASSLIWGRNTEAFFGQGTRLTVV.

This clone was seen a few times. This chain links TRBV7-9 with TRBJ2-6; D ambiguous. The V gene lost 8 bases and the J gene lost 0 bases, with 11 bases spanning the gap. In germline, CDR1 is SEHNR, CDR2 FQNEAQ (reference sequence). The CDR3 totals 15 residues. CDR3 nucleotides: TGTGCCAGCTCCAAGGAGCGCTCTGGGGCCAACGTCCTGACTTTC. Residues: CASSKERSGANVLTF.